What follows are 26 T cell receptor beta chains derived from one specimen sequenced in a study of patients and donors after allogeneic stem cell transplantation. TCRdb fed the RT-PCR reads into MiXCR, producing one record per CDR3 protein. The profile shows 84,000 or so distinct CDR3 sequences, under 50% of them singletons. Sequencing was done on a sample of blood, either unsorted or a sorted T cell fraction (not recorded which). These receptors originate from a human donor who was either an allogeneic HSCT recipient or a stem cell or donor lymphocyte infusion donor (not recorded which). It is not recorded whose cells these are; they may come from a transplant donor.

The chain has TRBV12-3 or TRBV12-4 and TRBJ1-5, with 8 nucleotides matching TRBD1. V shed 7 bases, J shed 3 bases, and the junction held 11 bases outside the gene matches. There are 16 residues in the CDR3. CDR3 amino acids: CASNQGGQELNQPQHF. DNA of the CDR3: TGTGCCAGCAACCAAGGGGGACAGGAGCTCAATCAGCCCCAGCATTTT.

The V gene is TRBV18, the J gene TRBJ2-3; D unresolved. Germline lookup yields CDR1 KGHSH and CDR2 LQKENI. CDR3 size: 15 residues. Deletions cut 5 bases from V and 0 bases from J, with 12 bases between. The CDR3 sequence is CASSGVLGSTDTQYF. The CDR3, as DNA: TGTGCCAGCTCAGGAGTCCTAGGGAGCACAGATACGCAGTATTTT. Variable domain in full (rest from reference TRBV18 and TRBJ2-3): NAGVMQNPRHLVRRRGQEARLRCSPMKGHSHVYWYRQLPEEGLKFMVYLQKENIIDESGMPKERFSAEFPKEGPSILRIQQVVRGDSAAYFCASSGVLGSTDTQYFGPGTRLTVL.

This clonotype was seen once. V is TRBV15 and J is TRBJ2-1, with 8 bases matching TRBD2. From germline, CDR1 is LNHNV and CDR2 YYDKDF (reference sequence). The CDR3 runs 16 residues. The junction had 6 bases not matched to a gene; V was cut back by 1 base and J by 4 bases. Here the CDR3 DNA reads TGTGCCACCAGCAGAGTGTTGGCTAGCGGGTACAATGAGCAGTTCTTC. This encodes CATSRVLASGYNEQFF.

The V call is TRBV18, the J call TRBJ2-6, with TRBD2 identical over 11 bases. The CDR3 totals 21 residues. Germline assignment: CDR1 KGHSH and CDR2 LQKENI. Trimming cost V 0 bases and J 2 bases; bases outside gene matches: 12. CDR3 amino acids: CASSPPKPTSGRIPGANVLTF. CDR3 bases: TGTGCCAGCTCACCACCGAAGCCAACTAGCGGGAGAATCCCTGGGGCCAACGTCCTGACTTTC.

In regard to this clonotype: At one end, the junction sequence differs from germline, possibly due to a read error. The chain employs TRBV19 and TRBJ1-3, with D perhaps matching TRBD1 (6 bases). There are 13 residues in the CDR3. Germline V gives CDR1 LNHDA, CDR2 SQIVND (reference sequence). The CDR3 DNA follows: TGTGCCAGTGGACAGTACTCTGGAGACACCATATATTTT. Protein product: CASGQYSGDTIYF.

This clonotype has only a few counts. The chain is built from TRBV4-3 and TRBJ1-4, with D possibly TRBD1 on 5 matching bases. The germline CDR1 and CDR2 sequences are LGHNA and YSLEER. The CDR3 runs to 16 residues. V lost 4 bases, J lost 0 bases, and 12 bases lay in between. DNA of the CDR3: TGCGCCAGCAGCCCTAGGGACGGTGCAACTAATGAAAAACTGTTTTTT. Its translation: CASSPRDGATNEKLFF.

The genes are TRBV24-1 and TRBJ2-1; no clear D. Germline V gene lookup returns CDR1 KGHDR and CDR2 SFDVKD. The CDR3 loop spans 12 amino acids. V was trimmed by 3 bases and J by 6 bases, leaving 5 bases between them. Written as DNA, the CDR3 is TGTGCCACCAGTGATATGTCCAATGAGCAGTTCTTC. It specifies CATSDMSNEQFF.

The chain combines TRBV7-9 with TRBJ1-4, with 8 bases aligning to TRBD1. Germline CDR1 reads SEHNR; CDR2 reads FQNEAQ (reference sequence). CDR3 size: 15 residues. V shed 3 bases, J shed 7 bases, and the junction held 7 bases outside the gene matches. The CDR3 DNA is TGTGCCAGCAGCTTTGACAGGGGAGGGAGTGAAAAACTGTTTTTT. Its translation: CASSFDRGGSEKLFF.

The chain has TRBV6-5 and TRBJ1-3, with 11 bases aligning to TRBD1. V lost 5 bases to trimming and J lost 7 bases; unmatched junction nucleotides: 7. The CDR3 spans 15 residues. Looked up from germline, CDR1 is MNHEY and CDR2 is SVGAGI. As DNA, the CDR3 is TGTGCCAGCAGTCGGGACAGGGGGTTGAGGAACACCATATATTTT. Its protein product is CASSRDRGLRNTIYF.

This clonotype was seen more than once but under ten times. The chain joins TRBV7-2 to TRBJ1-1; a weak D match, TRBD1 (5 bases). The CDR3 is made up of 15 amino acids. Germline lookup yields CDR1 SGHTA and CDR2 FQGNSA. V shed 7 bases and J shed 5 bases, with 20 bases lying between them. The CDR3 bases are TGTGCCAGCATCCCGTGGATGGGCGGGGGTACTGAAGCTTTCTTT. Encoded protein: CASIPWMGGGTEAFF.

V is TRBV20-1 and J is TRBJ1-5; D is uncertain. Germline V lookup: CDR1 DFQATT, CDR2 SNEGSKA (reference sequence). This CDR3 comprises 13 residues. The CDR3 is CSATWSSNQPQHF. The CDR3 DNA is TGCAGCGCGACATGGAGTTCGAATCAGCCCCAGCATTTT.

A few counts support this clonotype. The rearrangement links TRBV28 to TRBJ1-2; TRBD1 agrees at 11 bases. The CDR3 extends over 19 amino acids. CDR1 and CDR2 (germline): MDHEN, SYDVKM. After removal of 1 base from V and 7 bases from J, the junction contained 17 bases not matched to a gene. Written as DNA, the CDR3 is TGTGCCAGCAGTTTATTTCAGGACAGGGGGCGATCAGTTAACGCTGGCTACACCTTC. It specifies CASSLFQDRGRSVNAGYTF.

CDR3 nucleotides: TGTGCCAGCAGCTCTCCGCTACTATCAGGGCCCGATACGCAGTATTTT. Translation: CASSSPLLSGPDTQYF. The chain is built from TRBV11-2 and TRBJ2-3; the D gene is possibly TRBD1 (5 bases). Germline loops: CDR1 SGHAT, CDR2 FQNNGV. V was pared by 4 bases and J by 6 bases, with 20 bases between. The CDR3 spans 16 residues.

In its sample, this clonotype was seen a few times. The chain uses TRBV7-9 and TRBJ1-2; unclear D gene. V lost 5 bases and J lost 1, with 14 bases in between. CDR3 length: 15 residues. Germline CDR1 SEHNR, CDR2 FQNEAQ (reference sequence). The CDR3 DNA reads as TGTGCCAGCAGCCCCGTGCCGTCCATTAACTATGGCTACACCTTC. Translated: CASSPVPSINYGYTF.

This clonotype was found a few times. The chain links TRBV10-1 to TRBJ1-1; D uncertain. Per the germline V gene, CDR1 is WNHNN and CDR2 is SYGVQD (reference sequence). V gave up 0 bases and J gave up 5 bases, with 13 bases separating them. There are 15 residues in the CDR3. Written as DNA, the CDR3 is TGCGCCAGCAGTGAGTCGACCGGTGATGTTACTGAAGCTTTCTTT. This codes for CASSESTGDVTEAFF.

J is TRBJ2-3 and V is TRBV27; D is unclear. With 2 bases removed from V and 4 bases from J, the gap between germline ends came to 7 bases. The CDR3 length is 13 residues. Germline assignment: CDR1 MNHEY and CDR2 SMNVEV (reference sequence). CDR3: CASSLSFADTQYF. The CDR3, as DNA: TGTGCCAGCAGTTTAAGTTTTGCAGATACGCAGTATTTT.

V is TRBV5-1 and J is TRBJ1-4, with 10 positions matching TRBD1. CDR1 is SGHRS, CDR2 YFSETQ, per germline. Germline trimming cut 0 bases from V and 3 bases from J; bases unmatched to any gene: 5. The CDR3 contains 17 residues. The CDR3 loop is CASSLAGGTGANEKLFF. The DNA for the CDR3 is TGCGCCAGCAGCTTGGCCGGAGGGACAGGGGCTAATGAAAAACTGTTTTTT.

The chain links TRBV6-6 to TRBJ1-5; D remains ambiguous. This CDR3 is 16 amino acids long. V was shortened by 3 bases and J by 0 bases, with 12 bases between the two germline ends. CDR1 is MNHNY and CDR2 is SVGAGI in the germline V gene (reference sequence). The CDR3 nucleotides read TGTGCCAGCAGTTATGCAGGAGCTTATAGCAATCAGCCCCAGCATTTT. It is translated as CASSYAGAYSNQPQHF.

The chain is built from TRBV3-1 and TRBJ1-2; D is perhaps TRBD1 (5 bases). Between the trimmed V and J ends, which lost 0 bases and 4 bases, there was a span of 12 bases. This CDR3 comprises 15 residues. Per germline, CDR1 LGHDT and CDR2 YNNKEL (reference sequence). CDR3 sequence reads: CASSQEWGNLYGYTF. The CDR3 bases are TGTGCCAGCAGCCAAGAATGGGGGAACCTCTATGGCTACACCTTC.

This clonotype was recorded once. V is TRBV28 and J is TRBJ1-1; D uncertain. Per germline, CDR1 MDHEN and CDR2 SYDVKM. The CDR3 runs to 15 residues. V dropped 4 bases and J dropped 6 bases, with 18 bases sitting between them. The CDR3 DNA is TGTGCCAGCAGTTCCCCTGGAGAGGGATTGGCTGAAGCTTTCTTT. Protein product: CASSSPGEGLAEAFF.

The rearrangement joins TRBV7-2 to TRBJ1-5; D is unclear. Trimming shortened V by 1 base and J by 0 bases, and 10 bases separated the two germline ends. Germline-derived CDR1 and CDR2 are SGHTA and FQGNSA. This CDR3 region has 16 residues. The CDR3 is CASSLDTDYSNQPQHF. The CDR3 nucleotides are TGTGCCAGCAGCTTAGATACTGACTATAGCAATCAGCCCCAGCATTTT.

This chain links TRBV4-2 with TRBJ1-2; D may be TRBD1 (5 bases). The CDR3 contains 14 residues. Trimming left V 0 bases short and J 3 bases short, with 8 bases between. Germline loops: CDR1 LGHNA, CDR2 YNFKEQ. The DNA for the CDR3 is TGTGCCAGCAGCCAAGATGCGGGGGACTATGGCTACACCTTC. Translated, it gives CASSQDAGDYGYTF.

This rearrangement joins TRBV20-1 to TRBJ1-4; D gene unclear. Germline loops: CDR1 DFQATT, CDR2 SNEGSKA (reference sequence). This CDR3 comprises 15 residues. V was cut by 6 bases and J by 6 bases, with 20 bases left in between. This CDR3 is CSAPSEGIFDEKLFF. The CDR3 coding sequence is TGCAGTGCCCCATCGGAAGGGATATTTGATGAAAAACTGTTTTTT.

CDR3 loop: CAISVRQGSNQPQHF. CDR3 DNA: TGTGCCATCAGTGTAAGGCAGGGAAGTAATCAGCCCCAGCATTTT. The chain is built from TRBV10-3 and TRBJ1-5; possibly TRBD1 for D (5 bases). V lost 4 bases to trimming and J lost 4 bases, with 14 bases between them. The CDR3 has 15 residues. Germline V gene sequence: CDR1 ENHRY, CDR2 SYGVKD.

The chain couples TRBV12-3 or TRBV12-4 to TRBJ2-1; tentative D call: TRBD1 (5 bases). The V and J ends lost 7 bases and 7 bases respectively, with 20 bases between them. CDR3 length: 15 amino acids. CDR3 nucleotide sequence: TGTGCCAGCATTATTGGTCTAGGGGATGAGAATGAGCAGTTCTTC. Protein sequence: CASIIGLGDENEQFF.

This clonotype was counted only a few times. The rearrangement links TRBV6-2 or TRBV6-3 to TRBJ1-2; D unresolved. The V end was cut by 4 bases, the J end by 2 bases, with 14 bases between. Germline CDR1 MNHEY, CDR2 SVGEGT. This CDR3 contains 15 residues. CDR3 amino acids: CASSSPREGNYGYTF. For the CDR3, the DNA is TGTGCCAGCAGTTCCCCACGGGAAGGCAACTATGGCTACACCTTC.